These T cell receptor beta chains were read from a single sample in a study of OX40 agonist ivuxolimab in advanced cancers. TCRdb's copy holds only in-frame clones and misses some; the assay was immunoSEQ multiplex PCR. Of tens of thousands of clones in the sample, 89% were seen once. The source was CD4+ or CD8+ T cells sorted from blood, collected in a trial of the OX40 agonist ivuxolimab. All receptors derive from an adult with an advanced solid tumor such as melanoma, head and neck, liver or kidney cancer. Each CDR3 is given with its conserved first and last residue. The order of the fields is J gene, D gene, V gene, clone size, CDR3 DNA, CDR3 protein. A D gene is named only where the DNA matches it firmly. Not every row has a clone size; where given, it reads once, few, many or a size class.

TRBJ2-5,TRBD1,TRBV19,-,TGTGCCAGTAGTATTACAGGGGGTATCGGAGAGACCCAGTACTTC,CASSITGGIGETQYF
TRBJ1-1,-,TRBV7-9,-,TGTGCCAGCAGAACTTTTATGAACACTGAAGCTTTCTTT,CASRTFMNTEAFF
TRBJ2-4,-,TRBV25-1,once,TGTGCCAGCAGTACCTGGACTGATCTAGAGGGCAAAAACATTCAGTACTTC,CASSTWTDLEGKNIQYF
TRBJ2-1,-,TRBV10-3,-,TGTGCCATCAGAACAACAGGGCGGGATGAGCAGTTCTTC,CAIRTTGRDEQFF
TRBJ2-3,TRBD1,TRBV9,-,TGTGCCAGCAGCGTAGTCCCCAGGGGGAGCCCAGATACGCAGTATTTT,CASSVVPRGSPDTQYF
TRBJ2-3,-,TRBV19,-,TGTGCCAGTAGTATTAGAGGTCGCGCAGATACGCAGTATTTT,CASSIRGRADTQYF
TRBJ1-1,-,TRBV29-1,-,TGCAGCGTCCGTACTAGGGAAGCTTCCTACGCTTTCTTT,CSVRTREASYAFF
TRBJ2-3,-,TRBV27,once,TGTGCCAGCAGTTTCGAGGAGGGGGGGAGCACAGATACGCAGTATTTT,CASSFEEGGSTDTQYF
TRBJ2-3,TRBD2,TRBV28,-,TGTGCCAGCAGTTCCGTGTACTACGGAAGCGGGGCAGATACGCAGTATTTT,CASSSVYYGSGADTQYF
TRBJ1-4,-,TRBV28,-,TGTGCCAGCAGGAAGGGAGGGGCCGGGGAAAAACTGTTTTTT,CASRKGGAGEKLFF
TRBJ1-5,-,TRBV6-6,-,TGTGCCAGCAGTTACCCTAGAGCAGGCAATCAGCCCCAGCATTTT,CASSYPRAGNQPQHF
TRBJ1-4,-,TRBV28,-,TGTGCCAGCAGCTCAGAGCGTGGGGGGGAAAATGAAAAACTGTTTTTT,CASSSERGGENEKLFF
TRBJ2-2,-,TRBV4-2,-,TGTGCCAGCAGCCAAGAAGGGGCGGGACTTTTGAACACCGGGGAGCTGTTTTTT,CASSQEGAGLLNTGELFF
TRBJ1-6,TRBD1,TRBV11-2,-,TGTGCCAGCAGCCTTTCAGGGGGTTCACCCCTCCACTTT,CASSLSGGSPLHF
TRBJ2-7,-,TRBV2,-,TGTGCCAACAGTGAAAACGGTCATAGGAGGCAGTACTTC,CANSENGHRRQYF
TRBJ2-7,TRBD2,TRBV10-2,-,TGCGCCAGCAGTATAGCGGGAGGGCGAAACGAGCAGTACTTC,CASSIAGGRNEQYF
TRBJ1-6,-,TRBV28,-,TGTGCCAGCAGTTTGAGGCAGGGAGGTTCACCCCTCCACTTT,CASSLRQGGSPLHF
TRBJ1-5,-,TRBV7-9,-,TGTGCCAGCAGCCCATTCACAGGGTCCGATCAGCCCCAGCATTTT,CASSPFTGSDQPQHF
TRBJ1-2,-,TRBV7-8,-,TGTGCCAGCACCCCGGTTCAGGAGGTCGGCTACACCTTC,CASTPVQEVGYTF
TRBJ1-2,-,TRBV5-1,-,TGCGCCAGCAGCCTTGGAGAAGGATCGGGTGGCTACACCTTC,CASSLGEGSGGYTF
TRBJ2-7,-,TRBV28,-,TGTGCCACGGGACGGAACTCCTACGAGCAGTACTTC,CATGRNSYEQYF
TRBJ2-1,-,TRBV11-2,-,TGTGCCAGCAGCTTAGGGGCCGACAGGATCTTC,CASSLGADRIF
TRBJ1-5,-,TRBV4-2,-,TGTGCCAGCAGCCAAGTTAGGGGGAATCAGCCCCAGCATTTT,CASSQVRGNQPQHF
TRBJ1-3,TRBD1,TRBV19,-,TGTGCCAGCGACCTGGGACAGTCCTCTGGAAACACCATATATTTT,CASDLGQSSGNTIYF
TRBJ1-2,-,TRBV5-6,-,TGTGCCAGCAGCTTGTCGGACCGCATCACCTATGGCTACACCTTC,CASSLSDRITYGYTF
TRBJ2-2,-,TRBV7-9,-,TGTGCCAGCAGCCCCCCTACCGGGGAGCTGTTTTTT,CASSPPTGELFF
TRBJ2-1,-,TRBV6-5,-,TGTGCCAGCAGTTCCGTCAGCCCACGCTCCTACAATGAGCAGTTCTTC,CASSSVSPRSYNEQFF
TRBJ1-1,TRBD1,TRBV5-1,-,TGCGCCAGCAGCTTCGGGGACAGGGTAAACACTGAAGCTTTCTTT,CASSFGDRVNTEAFF
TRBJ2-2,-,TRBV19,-,TGTGCCAGTAGTATAGGTGGAACCTACACCGAGGAGCTGTTTTTT,CASSIGGTYTEELFF
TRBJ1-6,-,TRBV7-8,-,TGTGCCAGCAGATTAAAGGGTTCCTATAATTCACCCCTCCACTTT,CASRLKGSYNSPLHF
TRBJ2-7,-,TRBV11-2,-,TGTGCCAGCAGCTTAGACAGGGGCGAGCAGTACTTC,CASSLDRGEQYF
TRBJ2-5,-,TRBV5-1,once,TGCGCCAGCAGCCGTGACAGAGAAGAGACCCAGTACTTC,CASSRDREETQYF
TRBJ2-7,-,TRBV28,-,TGTGCCAGCAGTCCACTTCGTAGTAGCGGAGTCTCCTACGAGCAGTACTTC,CASSPLRSSGVSYEQYF
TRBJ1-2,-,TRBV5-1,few,TGCGCCAGCAGCTTGCCGGGCAGCTATGGCTACACCTTC,CASSLPGSYGYTF
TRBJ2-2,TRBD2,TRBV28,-,TGTGCCAGCAGAGACCCTATGGGACTAGCGGGAGCAACCGGGGAGCTGTTTTTT,CASRDPMGLAGATGELFF
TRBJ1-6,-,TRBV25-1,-,TGTGCCAGCAGTCCTACCGGGGGTACGGGGTCACCCCTCCACTTT,CASSPTGGTGSPLHF
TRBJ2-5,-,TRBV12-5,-,TGTGCTAGTGGTTTCGGGGGCCGGGAGACCCAGTACTTC,CASGFGGRETQYF